This T cell receptor beta chain was identified during a study of cytomegalovirus exposure and HLA in healthy donors. About the study: Counted in an early data release were tens of millions of unique TCRs from HLA-typed donors. Of 300 to 500 genotyped donors, roughly 86% clustered with self-reported Caucasian donors.

Germline loops: CDR1 SGHRS, CDR2 YFSETQ. The junction had 11 bases not matched to a gene; V was cut back by 5 bases and J by 5 bases. This CDR3 has 16 residues. The primer mix had 60 Vbeta and 13 Jbeta primers. Clones were read by immunoSEQ multiplex PCR, and TCRdb kept only the in-frame ones, dropping some. The ten most abundant clones cover around 2% of a sample with more than 45,000 clones. Likely unrecorded immune exposures existed in these nominally healthy donors. The receptor comes from a woman in her 40s in good health and CMV-seronegative. The sample was PBMCs. J is TRBJ2-5 and V is TRBV5-1; 11 bases are a match to TRBD2. DNA of the CDR3: TGCGCCAGCAGTTATTTGACTAGCGGGACGGGGGAGACCCAGTACTTC. Residues: CASSYLTSGTGETQYF.